The text below deals with one TCR beta chain. This entry comes from a study of T cell changes during pregnancy in multiple sclerosis. Only in-frame clones appear in the TCRdb table, and some are missing; sequencing was by immunoSEQ multiplex PCR. Seen here are 40,000 or so clones, roughly nine tenths observed once, and the top ten hold roughly 0.45%. Trimming left V 3 bases short and J 1 base short, with 8 bases between. This CDR3 spans 14 amino acids. In germline, CDR1 is MNHEY, CDR2 SVGAGI. This TCR was sampled from a female donor in good health, enrolled as a control in a pregnancy study. The chain uses TRBV6-5 and TRBJ2-3; TRBD2 is a possible D gene (5 bases). The sample was CD4+ T cells from peripheral blood mononuclear cells, taken in the third trimester of pregnancy. CDR3 DNA: TGTGCCAGCAGTTATCAAGCGGGCACAGATACGCAGTATTTT. It is translated as CASSYQAGTDTQYF.